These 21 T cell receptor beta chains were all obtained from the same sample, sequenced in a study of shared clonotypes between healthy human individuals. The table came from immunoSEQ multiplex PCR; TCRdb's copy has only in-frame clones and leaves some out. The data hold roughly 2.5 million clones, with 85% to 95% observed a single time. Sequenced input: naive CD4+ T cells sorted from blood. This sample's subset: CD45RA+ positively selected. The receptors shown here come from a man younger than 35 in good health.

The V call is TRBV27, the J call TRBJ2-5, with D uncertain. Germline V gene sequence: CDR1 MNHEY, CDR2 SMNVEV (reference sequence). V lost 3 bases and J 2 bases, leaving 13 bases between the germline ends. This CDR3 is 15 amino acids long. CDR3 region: CASSFRRTDQETQYF. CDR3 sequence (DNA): TGTGCCAGCAGTTTCCGTCGGACGGATCAAGAGACCCAGTACTTC.

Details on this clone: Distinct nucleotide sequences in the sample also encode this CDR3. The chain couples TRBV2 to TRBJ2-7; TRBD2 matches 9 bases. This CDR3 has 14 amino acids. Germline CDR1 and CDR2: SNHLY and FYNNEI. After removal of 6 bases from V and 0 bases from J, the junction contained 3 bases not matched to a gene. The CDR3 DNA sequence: TGTGCCAGCAGAACTAGCGGGTCCTCCTACGAGCAGTACTTC. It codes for CASRTSGSSYEQYF.

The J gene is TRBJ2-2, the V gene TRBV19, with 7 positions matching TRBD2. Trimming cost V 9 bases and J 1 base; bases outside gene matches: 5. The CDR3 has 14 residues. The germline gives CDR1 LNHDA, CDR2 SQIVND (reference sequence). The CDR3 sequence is CASRGTKNTGELFF. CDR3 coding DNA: TGTGCCAGCCGAGGGACTAAGAACACCGGGGAGCTGTTTTTT.

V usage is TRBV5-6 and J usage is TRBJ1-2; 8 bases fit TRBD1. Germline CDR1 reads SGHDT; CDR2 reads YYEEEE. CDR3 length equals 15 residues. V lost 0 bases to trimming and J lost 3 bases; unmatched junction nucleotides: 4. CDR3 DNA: TGTGCCAGCAGCTTGGCCGGGACAGGATACTATGGCTACACCTTC. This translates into CASSLAGTGYYGYTF. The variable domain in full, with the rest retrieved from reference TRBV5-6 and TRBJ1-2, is DAGVTQSPTHLIKTRGQQVTLRCSPKSGHDTVSWYQQALGQGPQFIFQYYEEEERQRGNFPDRFSGHQFPNYSSELNVNALLLGDSALYLCASSLAGTGYYGYTFGSGTRLTVV.

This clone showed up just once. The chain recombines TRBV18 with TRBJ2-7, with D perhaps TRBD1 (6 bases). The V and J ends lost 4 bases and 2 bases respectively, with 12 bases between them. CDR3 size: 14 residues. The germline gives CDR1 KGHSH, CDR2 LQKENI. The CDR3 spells CASSLRTEAYEQYF. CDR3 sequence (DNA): TGTGCCAGCTCACTCCGGACAGAAGCCTACGAGCAGTACTTC.

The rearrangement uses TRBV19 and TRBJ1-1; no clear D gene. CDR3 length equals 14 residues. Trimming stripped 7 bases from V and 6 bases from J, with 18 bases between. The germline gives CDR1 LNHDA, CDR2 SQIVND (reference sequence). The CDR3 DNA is TGTGCCAGTACCTCTGGGAGGGAGTATGCTGAAGCTTTCTTT. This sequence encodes CASTSGREYAEAFF.

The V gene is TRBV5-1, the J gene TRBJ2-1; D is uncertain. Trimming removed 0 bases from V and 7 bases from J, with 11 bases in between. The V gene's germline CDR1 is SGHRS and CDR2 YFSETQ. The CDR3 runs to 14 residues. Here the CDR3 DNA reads TGCGCCAGCAGCTTGGCCGATGGGAAGAATGAGCAGTTCTTC. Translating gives CASSLADGKNEQFF.

CDR3 DNA sequence: TGCGCCAGCAGCGAGACCCCGCCGCCAGATACGCAGTATTTT. Translating it yields CASSETPPPDTQYF. V and J are TRBV5-1 and TRBJ2-3, with unresolved D. The V gene lost 4 bases and the J gene lost 4 bases, with 13 bases spanning the gap. This CDR3 has 14 amino acids. Germline lookup yields CDR1 SGHRS and CDR2 YFSETQ.

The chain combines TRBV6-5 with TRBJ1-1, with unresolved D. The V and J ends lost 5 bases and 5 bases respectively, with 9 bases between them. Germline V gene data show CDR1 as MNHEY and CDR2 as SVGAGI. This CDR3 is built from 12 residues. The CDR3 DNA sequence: TGTGCCAGCAGTAAAGGGCGGACTGAAGCTTTCTTT. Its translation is CASSKGRTEAFF.

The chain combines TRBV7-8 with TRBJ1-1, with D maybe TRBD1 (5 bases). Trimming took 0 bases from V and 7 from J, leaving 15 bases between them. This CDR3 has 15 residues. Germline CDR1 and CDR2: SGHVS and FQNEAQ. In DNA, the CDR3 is TGTGCCAGCAGCTTAGCTTCCGGGAGGGGCGGTGAAGCTTTCTTT. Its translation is CASSLASGRGGEAFF.

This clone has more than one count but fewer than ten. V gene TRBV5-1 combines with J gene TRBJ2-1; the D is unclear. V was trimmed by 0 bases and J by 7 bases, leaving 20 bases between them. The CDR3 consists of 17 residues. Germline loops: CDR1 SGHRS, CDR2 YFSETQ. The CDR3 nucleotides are TGCGCCAGCAGCTTGGAATGGATTACGGCAGTGGGGAATGAGCAGTTCTTC. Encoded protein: CASSLEWITAVGNEQFF.

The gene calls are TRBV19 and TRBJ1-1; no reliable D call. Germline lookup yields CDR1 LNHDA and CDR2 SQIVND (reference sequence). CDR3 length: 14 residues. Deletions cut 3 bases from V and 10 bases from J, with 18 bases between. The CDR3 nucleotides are TGTGCCAGTAGTATTGGCGGGAGGTCGGGAAGAGCTTTCTTT. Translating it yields CASSIGGRSGRAFF.

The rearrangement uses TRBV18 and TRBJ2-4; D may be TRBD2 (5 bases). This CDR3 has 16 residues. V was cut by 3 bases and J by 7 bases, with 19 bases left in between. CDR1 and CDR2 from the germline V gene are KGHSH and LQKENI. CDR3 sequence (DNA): TGTGCCAGCTCACCTATGGGAGTTCAAATGGGGAACATTCAGTACTTC. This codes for CASSPMGVQMGNIQYF. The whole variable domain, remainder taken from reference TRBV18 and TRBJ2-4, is NAGVMQNPRHLVRRRGQEARLRCSPMKGHSHVYWYRQLPEEGLKFMVYLQKENIIDESGMPKERFSAEFPKEGPSILRIQQVVRGDSAAYFCASSPMGVQMGNIQYFGAGTRLSVL.

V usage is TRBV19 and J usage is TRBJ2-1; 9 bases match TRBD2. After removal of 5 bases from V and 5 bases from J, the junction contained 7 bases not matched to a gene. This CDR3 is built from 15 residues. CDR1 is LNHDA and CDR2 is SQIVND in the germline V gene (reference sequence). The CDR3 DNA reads TGTGCCAGTAGTGGGCGACTAGCGGAAAACAATGAGCAGTTCTTC. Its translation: CASSGRLAENNEQFF.

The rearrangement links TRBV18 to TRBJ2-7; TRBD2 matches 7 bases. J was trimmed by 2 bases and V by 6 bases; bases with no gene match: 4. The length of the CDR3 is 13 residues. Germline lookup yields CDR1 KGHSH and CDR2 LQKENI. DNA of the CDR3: TGTGCCAGCTCCCCGGGACTACCCTACGAGCAGTACTTC. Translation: CASSPGLPYEQYF.

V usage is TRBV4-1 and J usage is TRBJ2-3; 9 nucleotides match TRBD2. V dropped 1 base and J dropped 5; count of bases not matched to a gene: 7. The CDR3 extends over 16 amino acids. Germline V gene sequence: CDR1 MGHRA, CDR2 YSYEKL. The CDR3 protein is CASSQVGGGDIDTQYF. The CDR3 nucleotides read TGCGCCAGCAGCCAAGTGGGCGGGGGGGATATAGATACGCAGTATTTT.

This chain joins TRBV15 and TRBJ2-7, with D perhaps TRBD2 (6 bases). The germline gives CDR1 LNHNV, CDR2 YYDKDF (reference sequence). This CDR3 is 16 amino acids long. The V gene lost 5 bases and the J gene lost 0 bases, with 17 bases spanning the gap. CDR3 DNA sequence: TGTGCCACCAGCTCTCTGGCGTGGGGGGACTCCTACGAGCAGTACTTC. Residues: CATSSLAWGDSYEQYF.

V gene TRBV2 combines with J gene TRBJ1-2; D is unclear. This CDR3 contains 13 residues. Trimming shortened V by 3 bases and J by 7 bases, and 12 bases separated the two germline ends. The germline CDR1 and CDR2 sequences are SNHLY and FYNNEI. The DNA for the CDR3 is TGTGCCAGCAGTGATGTAGGTGGTCGTGGCTACACCTTC. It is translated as CASSDVGGRGYTF.

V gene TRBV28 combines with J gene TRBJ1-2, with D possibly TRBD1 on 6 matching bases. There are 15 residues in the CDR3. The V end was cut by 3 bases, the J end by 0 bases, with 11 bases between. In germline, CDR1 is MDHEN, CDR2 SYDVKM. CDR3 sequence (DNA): TGTGCCAGCAGTTTCTCTCGGACAGCTAACTATGGCTACACCTTC. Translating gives CASSFSRTANYGYTF.

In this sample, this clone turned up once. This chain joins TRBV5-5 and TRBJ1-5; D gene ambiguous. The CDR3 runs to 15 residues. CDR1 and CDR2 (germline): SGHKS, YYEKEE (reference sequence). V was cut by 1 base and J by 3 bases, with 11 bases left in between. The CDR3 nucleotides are TGTGCCAGCAGCTTGCATGTGGCCGACAATCAGCCCCAGCATTTT. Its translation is CASSLHVADNQPQHF. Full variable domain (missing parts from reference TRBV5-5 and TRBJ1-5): DAGVTQSPTHLIKTRGQQVTLRCSPISGHKSVSWYQQVLGQGPQFIFQYYEKEERGRGNFPDRFSARQFPNYSSELNVNALLLGDSALYLCASSLHVADNQPQHFGDGTRLSIL.

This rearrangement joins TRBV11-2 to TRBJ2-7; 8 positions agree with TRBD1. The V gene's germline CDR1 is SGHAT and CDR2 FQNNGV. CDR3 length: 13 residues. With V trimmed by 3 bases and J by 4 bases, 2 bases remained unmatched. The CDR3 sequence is CASSFGTGYEQYF. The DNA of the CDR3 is TGTGCCAGCAGCTTCGGGACAGGTTACGAGCAGTACTTC.